This entry features one TCR beta chain sequence. Its target is not known. This sample was included in a study of cytomegalovirus exposure and HLA in healthy donors. The CDR3 is 11 residues long. Between the trimmed V and J ends, which lost 5 bases and 3 bases, there was a span of 7 bases. Germline CDR1 DFQATT, CDR2 SNEGSKA (reference sequence). Study-wide results and caveats: Reportedly, HLA-A and HLA-B alleles of most subjects were accurately predicted from TCR beta.

60 Vbeta and 13 Jbeta primers were used in PCR. Only in-frame clones appear in the TCRdb table, and some are missing; sequencing was by immunoSEQ multiplex PCR. The sample shows roughly 130,000 clones, roughly 80% of them seen only once. The sample taken for sequencing was PBMCs. The sequence was obtained from a male donor in good health and CMV-seronegative. This chain joins TRBV20-1 and TRBJ1-2; a possible D gene is TRBD1 (5 bases). In nucleotides, the CDR3 is TGCAGTGCTGAGACAGACTATGGCTACACCTTC. Protein: CSAETDYGYTF.